What follows is one T cell receptor beta chain and its context. Its target is not known. The sample contains more than one DNA sequence encoding this CDR3. CDR3 size: 14 residues. The germline CDR1 and CDR2 sequences are SGDLS and YYNGEE. V lost 2 bases, J lost 6 bases, and 4 bases stayed unmatched. As defined, naive CD8 cells were CD45RO-negative and positively selected for CCR7, with terminally differentiated effector memory CD45RA+ cells excluded. Adult Caucasians living in Nashville, Tennessee made up all of the donors. In the original processing: ImmunoSEQ sequences covered only the junction and lacked quality scores; filtering therefore differed. Only in-frame clones appear in the TCRdb table, and some are missing; sequencing was by immunoSEQ multiplex PCR. V and J calls and clone size are as listed in that table; D and trimming were resolved from the DNA. This sample carries roughly 2.1 million clones, roughly 91% of them seen once, and the ten largest clones take about 1.5%.

This specimen belongs to a study of shared clonotypes between healthy human individuals. Broader study findings: The study found lower generation probabilities in non-shared clonotypes than in those shared by all four donors.

The clonotype comes from a young man in good health. Some clones in this sample may be carry-over from other donors' samples. The source material was naive CD8+ T cells from PBMCs. V usage is TRBV9 and J usage is TRBJ2-1; 8 nucleotides line up with TRBD1. CDR3 protein: CASSVDRGGNEQFF. For the CDR3, the DNA is TGTGCCAGCAGCGTTGACAGGGGAGGCAATGAGCAGTTCTTC.